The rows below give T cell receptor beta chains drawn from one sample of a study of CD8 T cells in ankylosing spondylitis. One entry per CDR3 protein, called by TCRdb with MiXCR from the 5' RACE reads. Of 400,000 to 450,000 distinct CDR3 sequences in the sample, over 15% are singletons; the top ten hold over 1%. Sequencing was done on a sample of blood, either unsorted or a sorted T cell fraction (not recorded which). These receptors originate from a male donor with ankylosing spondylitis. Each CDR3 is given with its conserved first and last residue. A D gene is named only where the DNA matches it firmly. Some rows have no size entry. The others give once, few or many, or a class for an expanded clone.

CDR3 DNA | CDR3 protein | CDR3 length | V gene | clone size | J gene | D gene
TGTGCCAGCAGTTTAACGGGGGACACTGAAGCTTTCTTT | CASSLTGDTEAFF | 13 | TRBV5-1 | many | TRBJ1-1 | -
TGTGCCAGCAGTGCATTACTAGCGGGGGGCCAGGATGAGCAGTTCTTC | CASSALLAGGQDEQFF | 16 | TRBV2 | - | TRBJ2-1 | TRBD2
TGCGCCAGCAGCCAAGGCTCTAGCTTTAACACCGGGGAGCTGTTTTTT | CASSQGSSFNTGELFF | 16 | TRBV4-3 | few | TRBJ2-2 | -
TGCAGCGTTGGAGACAGGGGGCTGTACAATGAGCAGTTCTTC | CSVGDRGLYNEQFF | 14 | TRBV29-1 | few | TRBJ2-1 | TRBD1
TGCGCCAGCAGCTCGGGAGTTAACACCGGGGAGCTGTTTTTT | CASSSGVNTGELFF | 14 | TRBV5-1 | few | TRBJ2-2 | -
TGCGCCAGCAGCTTGTCCCTTACTACAAAGGATGCCAATGAGCAGTTCTTC | CASSLSLTTKDANEQFF | 17 | TRBV5-1 | many | TRBJ2-1 | -
TGTGCCAGCAGCCAACCCAGGGGGGCGGATACGCAGTATTTT | CASSQPRGADTQYF | 14 | TRBV28 | - | TRBJ2-3 | -
TGTGCCAGCAGCCAGGACCTAGCGGGATTTCCTGGGAATGAGCAGTTCTTC | CASSQDLAGFPGNEQFF | 17 | TRBV3-1 | few | TRBJ2-1 | TRBD2
TGTGCCACCAGTGATACTAGCGGCTCCTACAATGAGCAGTTCTTC | CATSDTSGSYNEQFF | 15 | TRBV24-1 | - | TRBJ2-1 | TRBD2
TGTGCCATCAGAGCAACCTCAGGGGCCGGGGCCAACGTCCTGACTTTC | CAIRATSGAGANVLTF | 16 | TRBV10-3 | few | TRBJ2-6 | -
TGTGCCAGCAGCGTAACCGATCGGGGATCCGGGGAGCTGTTTTTT | CASSVTDRGSGELFF | 15 | TRBV9 | few | TRBJ2-2 | -
TGCGCCAGCAGCCAAGATGCGTTTAGCTCCTATAATTCACCCCTCCACTTT | CASSQDAFSSYNSPLHF | 17 | TRBV4-1 | few | TRBJ1-6 | -
TGCGCCAGCAGCTTGGCCCAGGCAGGCTCTGGGGCCAACGTCCTGACTTTC | CASSLAQAGSGANVLTF | 17 | TRBV5-1 | - | TRBJ2-6 | -
TGTGCCAGCAGGAGGGGACAGAGCACAGATACGCAGTATTTT | CASRRGQSTDTQYF | 14 | TRBV27 | once | TRBJ2-3 | TRBD1
TGCGCCAGCAGCCATCCCCAGACAGGGGCCAAAGAGACCCAGTACTTC | CASSHPQTGAKETQYF | 16 | TRBV4-1 | few | TRBJ2-5 | TRBD1
TGTGCCAGCAGTTACTCCGACAAGAGCTACGAGCAGTACTTC | CASSYSDKSYEQYF | 14 | TRBV6-5 | - | TRBJ2-7 | -
TGCAGTGCTAGGGACCGGGGCTACAATGAGCAGTTCTTC | CSARDRGYNEQFF | 13 | TRBV20-1 | - | TRBJ2-1 | -
TGCGCCAGCAGCTACCATAGCGGGGGGAACACCGGGGAGCTGTTTTTT | CASSYHSGGNTGELFF | 16 | TRBV5-1 | - | TRBJ2-2 | TRBD2
TGCAGTGCCCCGGGACACCGATACGAGCAGTACTTC | CSAPGHRYEQYF | 12 | TRBV20-1 | - | TRBJ2-7 | -
TGTGCCAGCAGTTTGGGCAACCGTGGCTACACCTTC | CASSLGNRGYTF | 12 | TRBV12-3/TRBV12-4 | - | TRBJ1-2 | -
TGCAGCGTTGAAGACCCAGGGAGACCCAAGAAAGGGCAGTACTTC | CSVEDPGRPKKGQYF | 15 | TRBV29-1 | - | TRBJ2-7 | -
TGTGCCAGCAGTACCGGACAGGTGAACACTGAAGCTTTCTTT | CASSTGQVNTEAFF | 14 | TRBV12-3/TRBV12-4 | many | TRBJ1-1 | TRBD1
TGCGCCAGCAGCTTGTTTACGGCCGGGGAGCTGTTTTTT | CASSLFTAGELFF | 13 | TRBV5-1 | many | TRBJ2-2 | -
TGTGCCAGCTCACCTTATCGGGACACACCCTACGAGCAGTACTTC | CASSPYRDTPYEQYF | 15 | TRBV18 | - | TRBJ2-7 | -
TGTGCCAGCAGCCTACGGACAGTTGCCTACGAGCAGTACTTC | CASSLRTVAYEQYF | 14 | TRBV14 | few | TRBJ2-7 | -
TGTGCCCGATACCAGGGACAGAAGCTTAACTATGGCTACACCTTC | CARYQGQKLNYGYTF | 15 | TRBV6-2/TRBV6-3 | few | TRBJ1-2 | TRBD1
TGTGCCAGCAGCGAGACAGGGGCTAACTATGGCTACACCTTC | CASSETGANYGYTF | 14 | TRBV9 | few | TRBJ1-2 | TRBD1
TGCAGTGCTAGTGGGGGTGGGCTAGCGTATACCTACGAGCAGTACTTC | CSASGGGLAYTYEQYF | 16 | TRBV20-1 | - | TRBJ2-7 | -
TGTGCCAGCAGTGAAATAGCGGGGGGGCGTAAGTTCTTC | CASSEIAGGRKFF | 13 | TRBV6-1 | many | TRBJ2-1 | TRBD2
TGTGCCATCAGTGCAGGGCTGGTAGGGACTGAAGCTTTCTTT | CAISAGLVGTEAFF | 14 | TRBV10-3 | many | TRBJ1-1 | -
TGTGCCAGCAGTGAATCGGCTAACGAGCAGTACTTC | CASSESANEQYF | 12 | TRBV2 | - | TRBJ2-7 | -
TGTGCCACCAGCAGAGGGGGGGGGGATTCACCCCTCCACTTT | CATSRGGGDSPLHF | 14 | TRBV15 | - | TRBJ1-6 | -
TGCAGTGCTAGAGGGACAGGGTTTGAGACCCAGTACTTC | CSARGTGFETQYF | 13 | TRBV20-1 | few | TRBJ2-5 | TRBD1
TGTGCCAGCAGCCCACGGGACAGATCTAACTATGGCTACACCTTC | CASSPRDRSNYGYTF | 15 | TRBV7-2 | - | TRBJ1-2 | TRBD1
TGCGCCAGCAGCTTAGGAGGGAAGGAGCAGTACTTC | CASSLGGKEQYF | 12 | TRBV5-1 | - | TRBJ2-7 | -
TGTGCCAGCAGTTCGCTGAGGACGTCCTACAATGAGCAGTTCTTC | CASSSLRTSYNEQFF | 15 | TRBV28 | - | TRBJ2-1 | -
TGTGCCAGCAGTTTCGGGAGCGGGAGGAGGGGCACAGATACGCAGTATTTT | CASSFGSGRRGTDTQYF | 17 | TRBV12-3/TRBV12-4 | - | TRBJ2-3 | TRBD2
TGTGCCAGCAGTTTATGGGGGGAGGGAGCGGGAGATTGGGACACAGATACGCAGTATTTT | CASSLWGEGAGDWDTDTQYF | 20 | TRBV28 | few | TRBJ2-3 | TRBD2
TGCAGTGCTAGTAAGCGGGAGGGGGGCACAGATACGCAGTATTTT | CSASKREGGTDTQYF | 15 | TRBV20-1 | - | TRBJ2-3 | TRBD2
TGTGCCAGCAGTTACTCGCATGACTACGAGCAGTACTTC | CASSYSHDYEQYF | 13 | TRBV6-5 | few | TRBJ2-7 | -
TGCGCCAGCAGCCAGGCCGGGACAGGGGGTGCCAAAAACATTCAGTACTTC | CASSQAGTGGAKNIQYF | 17 | TRBV4-3 | few | TRBJ2-4 | TRBD1
TGCAGTGCCCTCCTTTTGATCACTGAAGCTTTCTTT | CSALLLITEAFF | 12 | TRBV20-1 | - | TRBJ1-1 | -
TGCAGTGCTCGGGGGCCTTACGAGCAGTACTTC | CSARGPYEQYF | 11 | TRBV20-1 | few | TRBJ2-7 | -
TGTGCCAGCCGAACGGGACAGGCCCAAGAGACCCAGTACTTC | CASRTGQAQETQYF | 14 | TRBV7-2 | - | TRBJ2-5 | TRBD1
TGCAGTGCTAGAGGACTAGCGGGATCGGGGCCCTACAATGAGCAGTTCTTC | CSARGLAGSGPYNEQFF | 17 | TRBV20-1 | few | TRBJ2-1 | TRBD2
TGTGCCAGCAGCGCCTCGACAGGGAGCAATCAGCCCCAGCATTTT | CASSASTGSNQPQHF | 15 | TRBV9 | few | TRBJ1-5 | TRBD1
TGTGCCAGCAGCCTGGTTATGGAACTCTACAATGAGCAGTTCTTC | CASSLVMELYNEQFF | 15 | TRBV5-6 | - | TRBJ2-1 | -
TGTGCCAGCAGTTTTTCGGGGGCTGCTGGAAACACCATATATTTT | CASSFSGAAGNTIYF | 15 | TRBV12-3/TRBV12-4 | few | TRBJ1-3 | -
TGTGCCAGCAGCTTAGGGAGCTCACTACTAAACTACGAGCAGTACTTC | CASSLGSSLLNYEQYF | 16 | TRBV7-2 | - | TRBJ2-7 | -
TGTGCCAGCAGCGTAAAAACTAGCGGGACCCTTTACAATGAGCAGTTCTTC | CASSVKTSGTLYNEQFF | 17 | TRBV9 | few | TRBJ2-1 | TRBD2
TGCGCCAGCAGAGATGGACCGAGCGGGGCCAACACCGGGGAGCTGTTTTTT | CASRDGPSGANTGELFF | 17 | TRBV5-1 | - | TRBJ2-2 | TRBD2
TGCGCCAGCAGGCTGACCGGGACAGGGGTGACCGGGGAGCTGTTTTTT | CASRLTGTGVTGELFF | 16 | TRBV5-1 | few | TRBJ2-2 | TRBD1
TGTGCCAGCAGTGAGTTTACTAGCGGGACCCGTTATACGCAGTATTTT | CASSEFTSGTRYTQYF | 16 | TRBV6-1 | few | TRBJ2-3 | TRBD2